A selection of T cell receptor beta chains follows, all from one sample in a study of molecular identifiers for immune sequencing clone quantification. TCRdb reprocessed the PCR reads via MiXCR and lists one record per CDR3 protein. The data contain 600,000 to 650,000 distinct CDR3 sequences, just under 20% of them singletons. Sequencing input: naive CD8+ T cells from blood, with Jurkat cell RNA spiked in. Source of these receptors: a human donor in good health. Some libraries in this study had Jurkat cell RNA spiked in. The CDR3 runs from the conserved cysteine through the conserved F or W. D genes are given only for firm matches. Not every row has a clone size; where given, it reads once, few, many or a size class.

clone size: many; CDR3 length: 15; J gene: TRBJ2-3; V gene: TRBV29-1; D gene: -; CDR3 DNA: TGCAGCGTTGAGGGCCATATCTCGGGCACAGATACGCAGTATTTT; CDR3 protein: CSVEGHISGTDTQYF
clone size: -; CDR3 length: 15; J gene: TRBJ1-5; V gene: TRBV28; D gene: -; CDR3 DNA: TGTGCCAGCAGTCTCGAGTTCAGGGGCAATCAGCCCCAGCATTTT; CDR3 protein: CASSLEFRGNQPQHF
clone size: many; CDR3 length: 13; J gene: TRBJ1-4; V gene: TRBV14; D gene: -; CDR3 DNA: TGTGCCAGCAGCCAAGTACGCCTTAGGGAACTGTTTTTT; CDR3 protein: CASSQVRLRELFF
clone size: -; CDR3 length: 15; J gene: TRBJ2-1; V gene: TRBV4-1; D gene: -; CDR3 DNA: TGCGCCAGCAGCCATTCTTCGGGAGCCTACAATGAGCAGTTCTTC; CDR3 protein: CASSHSSGAYNEQFF
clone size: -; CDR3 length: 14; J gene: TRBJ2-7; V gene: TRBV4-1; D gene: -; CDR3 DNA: TGCGCCAGCAGCCAAGCGGAGGGGGTGGGGGAGCAGTACTTC; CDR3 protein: CASSQAEGVGEQYF
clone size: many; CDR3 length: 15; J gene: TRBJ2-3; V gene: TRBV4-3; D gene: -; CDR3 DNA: TGCGCCAGCAGCCAAGAAGAGCAGGTCGCAGATACGCAGTATTTT; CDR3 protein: CASSQEEQVADTQYF
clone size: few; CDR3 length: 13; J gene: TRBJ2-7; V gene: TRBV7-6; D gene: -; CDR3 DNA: TGTGCCAGCAGCGACCTGGGACGGAGCGAGCAGTACTTC; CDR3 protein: CASSDLGRSEQYF
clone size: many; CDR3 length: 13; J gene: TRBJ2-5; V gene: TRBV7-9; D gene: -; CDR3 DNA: TGTGCCAGCAGCCCGGGGGCTTTAGAGACCCAGTACTTC; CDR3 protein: CASSPGALETQYF
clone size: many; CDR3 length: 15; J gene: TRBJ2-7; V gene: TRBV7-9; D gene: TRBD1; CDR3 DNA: TGTGCCAGCAGCTCAGGACAGGGGGCATTACGGGAGCAGTACTTC; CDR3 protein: CASSSGQGALREQYF
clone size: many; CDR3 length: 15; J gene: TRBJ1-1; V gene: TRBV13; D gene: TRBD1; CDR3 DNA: TGTGCCAGCAGCTCGGGACAGGGAGAGGGCACTGAAGCTTTCTTT; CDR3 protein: CASSSGQGEGTEAFF
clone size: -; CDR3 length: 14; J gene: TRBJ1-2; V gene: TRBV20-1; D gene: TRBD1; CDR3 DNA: TGCAGTGCTAGAAATCCCGACAGGGACTATGGCTACACCTTC; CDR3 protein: CSARNPDRDYGYTF
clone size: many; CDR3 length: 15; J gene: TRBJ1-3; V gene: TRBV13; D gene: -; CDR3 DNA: TGTGCCAGCAGCTTCGGGAAGGGCATCGGAAACACCATATATTTT; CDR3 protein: CASSFGKGIGNTIYF
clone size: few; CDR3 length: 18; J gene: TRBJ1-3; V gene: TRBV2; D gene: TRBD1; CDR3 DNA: TGTGCCAGCAGTTCTCCTAGGACAGGTACTTCCCCTGGAAACACCATATATTTT; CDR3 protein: CASSSPRTGTSPGNTIYF
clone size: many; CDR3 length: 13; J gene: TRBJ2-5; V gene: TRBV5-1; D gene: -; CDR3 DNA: TGCGCCAGCAGCTTCCAGTACCAAGAGACCCAGTACTTC; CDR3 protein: CASSFQYQETQYF
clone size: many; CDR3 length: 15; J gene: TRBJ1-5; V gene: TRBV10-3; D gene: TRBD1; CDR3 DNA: TGTGCCATCAGTGATTTGGGACAGGTCGGTCAGCCCCAGCATTTT; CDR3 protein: CAISDLGQVGQPQHF
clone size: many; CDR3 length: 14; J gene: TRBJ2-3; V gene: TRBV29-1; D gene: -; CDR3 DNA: TGCAGCGTTGAAGATGCAGGGAGCACAGATACGCAGTATTTT; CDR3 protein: CSVEDAGSTDTQYF
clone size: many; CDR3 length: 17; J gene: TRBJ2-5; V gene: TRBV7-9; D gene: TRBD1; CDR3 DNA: TGTGCCAGCAGCCCGTCCTGGGACAGGGTTGACCAAGAGACCCAGTACTTC; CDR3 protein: CASSPSWDRVDQETQYF
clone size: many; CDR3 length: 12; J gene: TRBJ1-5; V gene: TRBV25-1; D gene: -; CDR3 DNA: TGTGCCAGCAGTGGTTACGGTCAGCCCCAGCATTTT; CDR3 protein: CASSGYGQPQHF
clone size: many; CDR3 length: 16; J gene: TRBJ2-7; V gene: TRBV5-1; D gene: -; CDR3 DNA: TGCGCCAGCAGCCCGGTAGGACAGAGTGGGTACCACGAGCAGTACTTC; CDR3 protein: CASSPVGQSGYHEQYF
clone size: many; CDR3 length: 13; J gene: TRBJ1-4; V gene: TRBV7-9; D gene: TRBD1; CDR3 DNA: TGTGCCAGTATGACAGGGATTAATGAAAAACTGTTTTTT; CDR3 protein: CASMTGINEKLFF
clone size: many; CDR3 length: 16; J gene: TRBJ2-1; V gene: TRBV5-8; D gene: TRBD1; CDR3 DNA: TGTGCCAGCAGCTTGGGGACAGGGGGCGAGGGCGATGAGCAGTTCTTC; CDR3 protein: CASSLGTGGEGDEQFF
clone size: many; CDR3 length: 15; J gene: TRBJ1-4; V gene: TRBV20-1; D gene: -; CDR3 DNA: TGCAGTGCTAGAGATTACAGGGAAACTAATGAAAAACTGTTTTTT; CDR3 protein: CSARDYRETNEKLFF
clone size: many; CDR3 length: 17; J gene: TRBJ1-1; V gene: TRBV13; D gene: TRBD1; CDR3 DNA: TGTGCCAGCCGTAAGACCCGAGGGACAGGGATTGGGACTGAAGCTTTCTTT; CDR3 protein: CASRKTRGTGIGTEAFF
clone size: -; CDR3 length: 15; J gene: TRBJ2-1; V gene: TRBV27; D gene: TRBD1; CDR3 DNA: TGTGCCAGCAGTCTAACAGGGGGTTTGGGAAATGAGGAGTTCTTC; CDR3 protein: CASSLTGGLGNEEFF
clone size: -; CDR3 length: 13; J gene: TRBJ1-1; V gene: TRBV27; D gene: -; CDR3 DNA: TGTGCCAGCAGCCAATCGCGGGGAACTGAAGCTTTCTTT; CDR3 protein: CASSQSRGTEAFF
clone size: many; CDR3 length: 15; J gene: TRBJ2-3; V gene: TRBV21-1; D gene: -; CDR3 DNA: TGTGCCAGCAGCATCGGACTAGCGGGGAGGTATACGCAGTATTTT; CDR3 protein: CASSIGLAGRYTQYF
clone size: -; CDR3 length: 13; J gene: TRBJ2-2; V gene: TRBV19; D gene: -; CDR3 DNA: TGTGCCAGTGAAATGATGGGGGCCGGGGAGCTGTTTTTT; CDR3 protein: CASEMMGAGELFF
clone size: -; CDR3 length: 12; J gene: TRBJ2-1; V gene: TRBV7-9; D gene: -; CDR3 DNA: TGTGCCAAAAGCAGCCCTGGTAATGAGCAGTTCTTC; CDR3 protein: CAKSSPGNEQFF
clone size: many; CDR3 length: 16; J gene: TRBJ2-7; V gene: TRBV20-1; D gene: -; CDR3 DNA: TGCAGTGCTAGAGAGCCACCGACAGGCCCCCGAGTGGAGCAGTACTTC; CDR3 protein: CSAREPPTGPRVEQYF
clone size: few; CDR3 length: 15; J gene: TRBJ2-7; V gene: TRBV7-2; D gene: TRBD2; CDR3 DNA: TGTGCCAGCAGCTTAGATCCAGCGGGAGTGAACGAGCAGTACTTC; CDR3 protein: CASSLDPAGVNEQYF
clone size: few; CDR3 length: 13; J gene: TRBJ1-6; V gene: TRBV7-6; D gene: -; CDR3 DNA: TGTGCCAGCAGCGCCGCCTATAATTCACCCCTCCACTTT; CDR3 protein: CASSAAYNSPLHF
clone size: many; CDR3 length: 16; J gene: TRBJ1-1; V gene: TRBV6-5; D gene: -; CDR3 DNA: TGTGCCAGCAGTTACTCGGGAGGGGCGCTTAACACTGAAGCTTTCTTT; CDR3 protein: CASSYSGGALNTEAFF
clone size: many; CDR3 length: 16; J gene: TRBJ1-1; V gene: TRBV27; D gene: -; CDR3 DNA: TGTGCCAGCAGTTTATCCACAGTGTATCAGAGCACTGAAGCTTTCTTT; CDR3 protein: CASSLSTVYQSTEAFF
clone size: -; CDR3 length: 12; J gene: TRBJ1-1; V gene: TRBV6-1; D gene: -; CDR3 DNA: TGTGCCAGCAGTGACAGGTACACTGGAGCTTTCTTT; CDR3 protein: CASSDRYTGAFF
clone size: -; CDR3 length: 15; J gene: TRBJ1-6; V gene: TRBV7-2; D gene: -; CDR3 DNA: TGTGCCAGCATAAAGGGGAGATCCTATAATTCACCCCCCCACTTT; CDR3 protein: CASIKGRSYNSPPHF
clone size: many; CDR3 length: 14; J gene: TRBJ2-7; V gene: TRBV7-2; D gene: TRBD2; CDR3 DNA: TGTGCCAGCAGCCTGACCGGGACTAGCTACGAGCAGTACTTC; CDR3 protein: CASSLTGTSYEQYF
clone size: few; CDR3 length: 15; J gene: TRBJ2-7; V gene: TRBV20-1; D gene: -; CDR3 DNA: TGCAGTGCTAGAGATCGGACGGCTAGAACCTACGAGCAGTACTTC; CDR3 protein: CSARDRTARTYEQYF
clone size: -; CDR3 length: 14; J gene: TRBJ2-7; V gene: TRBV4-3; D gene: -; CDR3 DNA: TGCGCCAGCAGCCAAGGCATGGGGGCGTGGGAGCAGTACTTC; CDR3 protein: CASSQGMGAWEQYF
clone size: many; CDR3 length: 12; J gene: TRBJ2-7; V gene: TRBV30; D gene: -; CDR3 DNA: TGTGCCTGGAGCAGGGTAAACGACGAGCAGTACTTC; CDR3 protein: CAWSRVNDEQYF
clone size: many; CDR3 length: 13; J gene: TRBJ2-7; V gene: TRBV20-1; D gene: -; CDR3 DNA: TGCAGTGCTCTAGTTCTAGGGTCCTACGAGCAGTACTTC; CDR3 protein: CSALVLGSYEQYF
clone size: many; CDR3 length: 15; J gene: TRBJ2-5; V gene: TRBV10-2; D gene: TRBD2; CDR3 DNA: TGCGCCAGCAGTGACGGGGGGTTGGGGCAAGAGACCCAGTACTTC; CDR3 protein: CASSDGGLGQETQYF
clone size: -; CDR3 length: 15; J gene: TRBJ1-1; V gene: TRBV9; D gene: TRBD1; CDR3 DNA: TGTGCCAGCAGCGTAGAGGGGACAGGGAACACTGAAGCTTTCTTT; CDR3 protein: CASSVEGTGNTEAFF
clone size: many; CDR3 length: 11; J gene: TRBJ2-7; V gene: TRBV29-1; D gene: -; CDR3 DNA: TGCAGCGTGGTCAGGGGATACGAGCAGTACTTC; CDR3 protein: CSVVRGYEQYF
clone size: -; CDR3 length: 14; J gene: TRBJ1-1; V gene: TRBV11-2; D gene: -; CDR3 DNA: TGTGCCAGCACCCTCGTACCCTGGGACACTGAAGCTTTCTTT; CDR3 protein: CASTLVPWDTEAFF